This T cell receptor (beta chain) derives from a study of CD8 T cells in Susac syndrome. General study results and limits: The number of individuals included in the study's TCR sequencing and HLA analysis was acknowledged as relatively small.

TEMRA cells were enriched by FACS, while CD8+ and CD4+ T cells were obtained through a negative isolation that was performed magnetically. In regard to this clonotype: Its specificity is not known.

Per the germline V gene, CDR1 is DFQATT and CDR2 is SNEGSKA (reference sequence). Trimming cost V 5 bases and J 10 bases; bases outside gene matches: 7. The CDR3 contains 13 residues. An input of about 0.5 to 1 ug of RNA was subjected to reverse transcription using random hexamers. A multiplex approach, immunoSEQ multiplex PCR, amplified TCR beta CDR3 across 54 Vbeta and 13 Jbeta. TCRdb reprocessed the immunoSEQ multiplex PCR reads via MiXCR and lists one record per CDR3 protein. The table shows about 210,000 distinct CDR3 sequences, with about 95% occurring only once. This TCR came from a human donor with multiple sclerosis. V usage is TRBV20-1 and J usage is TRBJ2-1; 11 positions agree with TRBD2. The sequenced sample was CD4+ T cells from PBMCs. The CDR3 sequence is CSAQTSGTGEQFF. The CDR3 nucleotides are TGCAGTGCTCAGACTAGCGGGACAGGGGAGCAGTTCTTC.